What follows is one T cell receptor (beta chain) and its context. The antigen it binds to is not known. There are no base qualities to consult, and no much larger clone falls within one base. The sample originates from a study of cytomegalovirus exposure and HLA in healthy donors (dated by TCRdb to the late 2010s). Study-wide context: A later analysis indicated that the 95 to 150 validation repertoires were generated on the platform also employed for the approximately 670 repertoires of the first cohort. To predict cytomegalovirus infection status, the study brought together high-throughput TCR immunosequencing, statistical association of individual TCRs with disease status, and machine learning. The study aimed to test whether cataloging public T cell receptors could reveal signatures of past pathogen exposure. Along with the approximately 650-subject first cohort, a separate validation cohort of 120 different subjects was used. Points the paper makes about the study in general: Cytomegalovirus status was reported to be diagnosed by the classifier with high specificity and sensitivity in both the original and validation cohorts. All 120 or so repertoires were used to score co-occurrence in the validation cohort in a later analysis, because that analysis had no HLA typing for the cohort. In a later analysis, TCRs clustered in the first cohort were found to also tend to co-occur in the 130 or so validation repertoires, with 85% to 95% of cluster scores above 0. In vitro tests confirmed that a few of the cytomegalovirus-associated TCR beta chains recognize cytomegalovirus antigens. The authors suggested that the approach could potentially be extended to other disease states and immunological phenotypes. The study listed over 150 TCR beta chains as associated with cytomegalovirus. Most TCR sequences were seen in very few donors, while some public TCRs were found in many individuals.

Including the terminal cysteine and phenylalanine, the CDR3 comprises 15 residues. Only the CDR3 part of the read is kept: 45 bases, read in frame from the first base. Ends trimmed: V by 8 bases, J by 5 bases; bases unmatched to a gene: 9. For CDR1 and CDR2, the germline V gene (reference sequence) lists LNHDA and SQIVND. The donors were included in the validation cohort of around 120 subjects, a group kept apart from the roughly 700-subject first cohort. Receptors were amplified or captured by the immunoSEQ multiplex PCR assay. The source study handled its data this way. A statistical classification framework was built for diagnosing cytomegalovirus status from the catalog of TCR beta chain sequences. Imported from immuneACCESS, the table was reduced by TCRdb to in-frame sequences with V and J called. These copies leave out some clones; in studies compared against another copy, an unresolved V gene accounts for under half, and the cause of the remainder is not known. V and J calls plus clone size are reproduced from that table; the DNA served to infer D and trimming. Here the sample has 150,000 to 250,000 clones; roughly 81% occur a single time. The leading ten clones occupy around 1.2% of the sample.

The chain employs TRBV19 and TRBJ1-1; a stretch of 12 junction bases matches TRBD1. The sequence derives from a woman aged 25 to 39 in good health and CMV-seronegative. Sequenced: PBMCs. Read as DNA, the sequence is TGTGCCAGTCGCCCGGGACAGGGGGCAAAGACTGAAGCTTTCTTT. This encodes CASRPGQGAKTEAFF.